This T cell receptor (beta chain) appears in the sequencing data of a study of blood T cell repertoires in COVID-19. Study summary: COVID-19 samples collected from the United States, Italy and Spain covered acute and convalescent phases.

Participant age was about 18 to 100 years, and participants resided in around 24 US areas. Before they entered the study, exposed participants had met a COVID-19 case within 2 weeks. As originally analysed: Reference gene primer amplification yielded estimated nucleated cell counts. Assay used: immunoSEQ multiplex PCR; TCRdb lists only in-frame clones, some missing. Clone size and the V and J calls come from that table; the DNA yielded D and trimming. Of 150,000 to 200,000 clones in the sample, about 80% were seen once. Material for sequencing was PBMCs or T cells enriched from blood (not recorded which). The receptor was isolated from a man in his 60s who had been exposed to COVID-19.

The CDR3 spells CASSSPLQLNTEAFF. DNA for the CDR3: TGTGCCAGCAGCTCCCCCTTGCAGTTGAACACTGAAGCTTTCTTT. The rearrangement links TRBV5-6 to TRBJ1-1; D is unresolved. The V end lost 3 bases, the J end lost 0 bases, and 12 bases lay between the germline ends. The CDR3 length is 15 residues. Germline loops: CDR1 SGHDT, CDR2 YYEEEE.